This T cell receptor beta chain was captured in a study of blood T cell repertoires in COVID-19. Across the whole study: The origin of the acute and convalescent COVID-19 samples was the United States, Italy and Spain.

TCRdb keeps only in-frame clones here, not all; method: immunoSEQ multiplex PCR. The sample includes about 120,000 clones, around three quarters of them seen just once. The CDR3 sequence is 18 residues long. Germline CDR1 and CDR2: SGHTA and FQGNSA. With V trimmed by 5 bases and J by 1 base, 14 bases remained unmatched. The TCR originated in a man in his forties with active or convalescent COVID-19. The rearrangement links TRBV7-2 to TRBJ2-3, with 8 positions matching TRBD2. The sample consisted of peripheral blood. CDR3 loop: CASSTPGLVPWGTDTQYF. The CDR3 nucleotides read TGTGCCAGCAGCACTCCGGGACTAGTCCCTTGGGGCACAGATACGCAGTATTTT.